One sample yielded the 18 T cell receptor beta chains listed below, sequenced in a study of blood T cell repertoires in COVID-19. Repertoires were generated with immunoSEQ multiplex PCR, while TCRdb's copy carries only in-frame clones and drops some. The sample includes fewer than 350,000 clones, around 90% of them seen just once. The specimen was peripheral blood. The receptors were gathered from a woman aged 25 to 45 with COVID-19, enrolled during active disease.

The chain recombines TRBV14 with TRBJ1-1, with TRBD1 identical over 9 bases. V shed 4 bases, J shed 5 bases, and the junction held 5 bases outside the gene matches. The germline V gene has CDR1 SGHDN and CDR2 FVKESK. This CDR3 is 14 amino acids long. DNA of the CDR3: TGTGCCAGCAGCCCGGGACAGGGATGGACTGAAGCTTTCTTT. Protein sequence: CASSPGQGWTEAFF.

The table lists this clone with a count of one. The V gene is TRBV30, the J gene TRBJ1-2; D unclear. The CDR3 runs to 11 residues. Germline values: CDR1 GTSNPN, CDR2 SVGIG (reference sequence). V lost 3 bases and J 6 bases, leaving 8 bases between the germline ends. Written as DNA, the CDR3 is TGTGCCTGGAGAGAGCATAATGGCTACACCTTC. This sequence encodes CAWREHNGYTF.

The rearrangement uses TRBV28 and TRBJ1-5; TRBD1 might be the D (6 bases). The ends were cut back, 2 bases at V and 1 base at J, with 15 bases in the middle. The CDR3 runs to 17 residues. The germline CDR1 and CDR2 sequences are MDHEN and SYDVKM. CDR3 sequence (DNA): TGTGCCAGCAGTTTAGGACAGCTTCCGTGGAGCAATCAGCCCCAGCATTTT. This encodes CASSLGQLPWSNQPQHF.

This clone came up a few times. The V call is TRBV5-1, the J call TRBJ1-3, with D tentatively TRBD1 (6 bases). The CDR3 consists of 15 residues. V was pared by 4 bases and J by 0 bases, with 11 bases between. Looked up from germline, CDR1 is SGHRS and CDR2 is YFSETQ. CDR3 coding DNA: TGCGCCAGCAGCGCCGAAGGGGGCTCTGGAAACACCATATATTTT. It codes for CASSAEGGSGNTIYF.

The rearrangement joins TRBV30 to TRBJ2-2; D not resolved. Germline V gene sequence: CDR1 GTSNPN, CDR2 SVGIG (reference sequence). CDR3 length: 14 residues. Deletions cut 2 bases from V and 4 bases from J, with 11 bases between. In DNA form, the CDR3 reads TGTGCCTGGAGTTCGGTAGAGGTCACCGGGGAGCTGTTTTTT. Amino acids: CAWSSVEVTGELFF.

The chain joins TRBV29-1 to TRBJ1-2; D might be TRBD1 (5 bases). Germline CDR1 SQVTM, CDR2 ANQGSEA. V was pared by 6 bases and J by 2 bases, with 10 bases between. This CDR3 region has 12 residues. The CDR3 region is CSVGGRNYGYTF. CDR3 DNA: TGCAGCGTCGGGGGACGGAACTATGGCTACACCTTC.

The V gene is TRBV6-5, the J gene TRBJ1-5; the D gene is possibly TRBD1 (6 bases). This CDR3 comprises 14 residues. Trimming took 6 bases from V and 3 from J, leaving 12 bases between them. The germline CDR1 and CDR2 sequences are MNHEY and SVGAGI. The CDR3 spells CASRGQRNNQPQHF. CDR3 bases: TGTGCCAGCAGAGGACAGCGCAACAATCAGCCCCAGCATTTT.

The chain has TRBV15 and TRBJ1-2; D gene uncertain. The CDR3 spans 15 residues. Per the germline V gene, CDR1 is LNHNV and CDR2 is YYDKDF (reference sequence). Trimming pared 1 base from V and 8 bases from J, leaving 17 bases between. CDR3 nucleotide sequence: TGTGCCACCAGCAGAGCCTCAAACCAGGCCGAGGGCTACACCTTC. As protein: CATSRASNQAEGYTF. Full variable domain (missing parts from reference TRBV15 and TRBJ1-2): DAMVIQNPRYQVTQFGKPVTLSCSQTLNHNVMYWYQQKSSQAPKLLFHYYDKDFNNEADTPDNFQSRRPNTSFCFLDIRSPGLGDTAMYLCATSRASNQAEGYTFGSGTRLTVV.

The J gene is TRBJ2-3, the V gene TRBV20-1, with unresolved D. The V end was cut by 6 bases, the J end by 2 bases, with 6 bases between. Per the germline V gene, CDR1 is DFQATT and CDR2 is SNEGSKA (reference sequence). This CDR3 comprises 11 residues. CDR3 nucleotides: TGCAGTGCACATCACACAGATACGCAGTATTTT. It translates to CSAHHTDTQYF.

This clone was observed a few times. The chain couples TRBV24-1 to TRBJ1-5, with 7 positions matching TRBD1. The CDR3 length is 15 residues. The V segment lost 3 bases and the J segment 2 bases; nucleotides outside the gene matches: 3. Germline loops: CDR1 KGHDR, CDR2 SFDVKD. The CDR3 region has the DNA TGTGCCACCAGTGATATCGGGACAGGCAATCAGCCCCAGCATTTT. This sequence encodes CATSDIGTGNQPQHF.

The chain is built from TRBV2 and TRBJ2-5; D is ambiguous. The CDR3 consists of 14 residues. Germline assignment: CDR1 SNHLY and CDR2 FYNNEI. V lost 4 bases, J lost 5 bases, and 14 bases lay in between. The CDR3 DNA sequence: TGTGCCAGCAGTGTAGAACTTTTGGAGGAGACCCAGTACTTC. Residues: CASSVELLEETQYF.

The chain links TRBV29-1 to TRBJ1-1; 7 bases are shared with TRBD1. The CDR3 is 13 residues long. The V and J ends lost 5 bases and 3 bases, in that order; junction bases with no gene match: 6. CDR1 and CDR2 (germline): SQVTM, ANQGSEA. The CDR3 sequence: CSVKGQTYTEAFF. CDR3 nucleotides: TGCAGCGTTAAGGGACAGACGTACACTGAAGCTTTCTTT.

The CDR3 loop is CASSSRQGQNYGYTF. CDR3 bases: TGTGCCAGCAGCTCGCGACAGGGCCAGAACTATGGCTACACCTTC. V is TRBV7-2 and J is TRBJ1-2; 7 bases align to TRBD1. With V trimmed by 4 bases and J by 2 bases, 7 bases remained unmatched. The germline V gene encodes CDR1 SGHTA and CDR2 FQGNSA. This CDR3 region has 15 residues.

The chain recombines TRBV18 with TRBJ1-6; D is ambiguous. The V and J ends lost 4 bases and 8 bases respectively, with 9 bases between them. CDR3 length: 13 amino acids. CDR1 and CDR2 from the germline V gene are KGHSH and LQKENI. CDR3 bases: TGTGCCAGCTCACGGGCACTTGATTCACCCCTCCACTTT. The encoded protein is CASSRALDSPLHF.

This chain links TRBV3-1 (or the pseudogene TRBV3-2) with TRBJ1-2; TRBD1 matches 7 bases. Looked up from germline, CDR1 is LGHDT and CDR2 is YNNKEL (reference sequence). There are 14 residues in the CDR3. The J segment lost 8 bases and the V segment lost 0 bases, leaving 6 bases of the junction unmatched. CDR3 residues: CASSQDAAGGGYTF. Here the CDR3 DNA reads TGTGCCAGCAGCCAAGATGCGGCAGGGGGGGGCTACACCTTC.

The chain recombines TRBV10-1 with TRBJ1-1; maybe TRBD1 (5 bases). Germline CDR1 is WNHNN and CDR2 is SYGVQD (reference sequence). The V and J ends lost 0 bases and 0 bases respectively, with 11 bases between them. The CDR3 length is 16 residues. The CDR3 region is CASSESKGMVNTEAFF. The CDR3 coding sequence is TGCGCCAGCAGTGAGTCCAAGGGGATGGTGAACACTGAAGCTTTCTTT.

The rearrangement uses TRBV15 and TRBJ2-7, with a possible D match to TRBD1 (7 bases). CDR1 and CDR2 (germline): LNHNV, YYDKDF (reference sequence). Trimming cost V 5 bases and J 3 bases, with 23 bases left between them. The CDR3 extends over 17 amino acids. The CDR3 nucleotides read TGTGCCACCAGCCGGAGGGGGCGAGGCGCGGGGAGCTACGAGCAGTACTTC. This gives the protein CATSRRGRGAGSYEQYF.

The rearrangement links TRBV27 to TRBJ1-1; TRBD1 matches 7 bases. J was trimmed by 4 bases and V by 0 bases; bases with no gene match: 2. Germline-derived CDR1 and CDR2 are MNHEY and SMNVEV (reference sequence). The CDR3 has 14 amino acids. Here the CDR3 reads CASSLSDRATEAFF. The CDR3 coding sequence is TGTGCCAGCAGTTTATCCGACAGGGCCACTGAAGCTTTCTTT.